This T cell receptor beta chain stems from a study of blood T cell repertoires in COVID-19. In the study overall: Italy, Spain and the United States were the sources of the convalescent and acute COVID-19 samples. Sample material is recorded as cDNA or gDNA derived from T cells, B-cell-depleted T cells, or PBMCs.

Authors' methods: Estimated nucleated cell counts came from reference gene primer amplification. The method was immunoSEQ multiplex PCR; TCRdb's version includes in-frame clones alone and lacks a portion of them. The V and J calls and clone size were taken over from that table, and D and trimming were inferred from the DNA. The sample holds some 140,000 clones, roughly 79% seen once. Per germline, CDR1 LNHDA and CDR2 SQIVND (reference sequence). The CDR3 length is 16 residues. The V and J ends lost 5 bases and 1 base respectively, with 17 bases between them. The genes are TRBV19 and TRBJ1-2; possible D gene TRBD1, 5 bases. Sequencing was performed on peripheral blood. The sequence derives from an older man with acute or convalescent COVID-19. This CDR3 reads CASSRGAITRNYGYTF. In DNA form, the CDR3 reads TGTGCCAGTAGTCGCGGGGCCATTACTCGTAACTATGGCTACACCTTC. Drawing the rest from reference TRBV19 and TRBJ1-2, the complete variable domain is DGGITQSPKYLFRKEGQNVTLSCEQNLNHDAMYWYRQDPGQGLRLIYYSQIVNDFQKGDIAEGYSVSREKKESFPLTVTSAQKNPTAFYLCASSRGAITRNYGYTFGSGTRLTVV.